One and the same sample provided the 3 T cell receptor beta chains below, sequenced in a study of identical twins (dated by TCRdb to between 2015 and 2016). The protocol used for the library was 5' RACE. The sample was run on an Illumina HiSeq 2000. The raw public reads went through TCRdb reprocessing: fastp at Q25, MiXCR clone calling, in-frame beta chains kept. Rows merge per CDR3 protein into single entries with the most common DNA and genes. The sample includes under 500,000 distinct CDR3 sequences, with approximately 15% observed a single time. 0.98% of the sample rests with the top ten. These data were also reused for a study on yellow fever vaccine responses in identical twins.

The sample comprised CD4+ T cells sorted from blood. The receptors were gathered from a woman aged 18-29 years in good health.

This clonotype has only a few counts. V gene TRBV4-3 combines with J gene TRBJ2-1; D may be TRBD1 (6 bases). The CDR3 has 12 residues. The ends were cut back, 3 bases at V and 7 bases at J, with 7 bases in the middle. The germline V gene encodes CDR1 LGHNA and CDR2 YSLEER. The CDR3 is CASSHDRNEQFF. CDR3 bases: TGCGCCAGCAGCCATGACAGGAATGAGCAGTTCTTC.

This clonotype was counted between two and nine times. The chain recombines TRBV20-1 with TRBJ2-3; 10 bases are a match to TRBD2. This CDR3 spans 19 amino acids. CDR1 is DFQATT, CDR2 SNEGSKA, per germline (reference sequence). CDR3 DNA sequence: TGCAGCTTCCCGCGGCTAGCGGGGGCGACTACCCTGAGCTCAGATACGCAGTATTTT. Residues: CSFPRLAGATTLSSDTQYF.

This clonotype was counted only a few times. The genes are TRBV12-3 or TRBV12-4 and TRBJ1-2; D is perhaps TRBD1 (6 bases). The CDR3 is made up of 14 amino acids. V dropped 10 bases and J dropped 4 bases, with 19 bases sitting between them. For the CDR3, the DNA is TGTGCCACCCGACCGGGGGCCTCCCTCTATGGCTACACCTTC. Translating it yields CATRPGASLYGYTF.